This T cell receptor (beta chain) was identified during a study of T-cell reconstitution after alpha-beta-depleted transplantation in children. Findings and caveats of the study: In patients about two months after transplant, alpha-beta T cells reportedly arose from several hundred expanded graft clones. Day-60 TCRbeta diversity that was high in some patients was derived from surviving recipient T cells and thymic progenitors. T-cell numbers and diversity, one year after transplant, stemmed largely from T cells that were newly produced.

The CDR3 spans 12 residues. V was clipped by 6 bases and J by 2 bases, with 4 bases between them. CDR1 is KGHDR, CDR2 SFDVKD, per germline. Unique molecular identifiers were incorporated during preparation of the TCRbeta library. Using its own MiXCR run on the PCR reads, TCRdb lists one record per CDR3 protein. Found here are a few hundred thousand distinct CDR3 sequences, 10% to 15% of them singletons; the top ten hold about 2.2%. Points on this clonotype: What it recognizes is unknown.

The chain combines TRBV24-1 with TRBJ1-5; D not resolved. Sequences were derived from PBMCs, mostly from graft donor cells, sampled 360 days after TCRalphabeta/CD19-depleted stem cell transplant. This receptor was taken from a male patient under 18 who had a stem cell transplant for acute myeloid leukemia, so the T cells may come from the graft donor. This chain's CDR3 is CATSRGNQPQHF. Written as DNA, the CDR3 is TGTGCCACCAGTCGGGGCAATCAGCCCCAGCATTTT.